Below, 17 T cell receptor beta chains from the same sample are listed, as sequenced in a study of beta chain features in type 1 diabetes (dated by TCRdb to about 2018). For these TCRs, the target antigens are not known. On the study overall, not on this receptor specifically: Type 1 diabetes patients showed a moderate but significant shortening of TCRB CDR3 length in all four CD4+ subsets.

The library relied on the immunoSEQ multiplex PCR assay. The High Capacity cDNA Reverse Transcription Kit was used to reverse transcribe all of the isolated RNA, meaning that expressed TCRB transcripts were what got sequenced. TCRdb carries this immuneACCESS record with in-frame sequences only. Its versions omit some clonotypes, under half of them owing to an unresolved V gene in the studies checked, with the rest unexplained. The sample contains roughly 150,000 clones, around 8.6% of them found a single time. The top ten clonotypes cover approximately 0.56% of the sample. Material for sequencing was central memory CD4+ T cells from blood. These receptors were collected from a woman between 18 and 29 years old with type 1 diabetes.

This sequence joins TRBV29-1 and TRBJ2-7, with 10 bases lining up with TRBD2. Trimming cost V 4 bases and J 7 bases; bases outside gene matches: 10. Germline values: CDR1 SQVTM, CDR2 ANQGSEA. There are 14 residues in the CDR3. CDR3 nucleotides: TGCAGCGTTGTGGCTAGCGGGAGCTCCCATGAGCAGTACTTC. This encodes CSVVASGSSHEQYF.

CDR3 in DNA: TGTGCCAGCAGCTTGAGGAGTAACTATGGCTACACCTTC. This translates into CASSLRSNYGYTF. This chain connects TRBV5-6 to TRBJ1-2; D is uncertain. This CDR3 has 13 residues. Germline V CDR1 and CDR2: SGHDT, YYEEEE. Trimming stripped 1 base from V and 1 base from J, with 5 bases between.

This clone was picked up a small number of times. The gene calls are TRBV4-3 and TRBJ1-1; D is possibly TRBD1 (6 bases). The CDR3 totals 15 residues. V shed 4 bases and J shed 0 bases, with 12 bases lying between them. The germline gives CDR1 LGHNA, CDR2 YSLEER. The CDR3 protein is CASSPADRLNTEAFF. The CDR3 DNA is TGCGCCAGCAGCCCCGCCGACAGGTTGAACACTGAAGCTTTCTTT.

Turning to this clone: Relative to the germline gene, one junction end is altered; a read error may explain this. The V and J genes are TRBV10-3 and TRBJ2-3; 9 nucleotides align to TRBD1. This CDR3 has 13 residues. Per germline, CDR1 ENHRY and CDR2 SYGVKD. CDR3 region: CALSGQGGDTQYF. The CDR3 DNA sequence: TGCGCCTTATCGGGACAGGGTGGCGATACGCAGTATTTT.

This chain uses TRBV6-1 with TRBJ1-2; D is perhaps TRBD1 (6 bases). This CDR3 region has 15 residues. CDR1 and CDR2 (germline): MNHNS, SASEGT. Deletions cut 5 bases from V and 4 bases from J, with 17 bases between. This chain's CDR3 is CASSPFRTVSYGYTF. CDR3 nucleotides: TGTGCCAGCAGTCCCTTTAGGACAGTGAGCTATGGCTACACCTTC.

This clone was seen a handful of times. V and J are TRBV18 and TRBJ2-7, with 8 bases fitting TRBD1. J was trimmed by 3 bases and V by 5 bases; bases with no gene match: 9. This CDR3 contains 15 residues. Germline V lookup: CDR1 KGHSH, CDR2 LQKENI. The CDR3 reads CASSTTGTGDYEQYF. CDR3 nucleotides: TGTGCCAGCTCAACGACCGGGACAGGTGACTACGAGCAGTACTTC.

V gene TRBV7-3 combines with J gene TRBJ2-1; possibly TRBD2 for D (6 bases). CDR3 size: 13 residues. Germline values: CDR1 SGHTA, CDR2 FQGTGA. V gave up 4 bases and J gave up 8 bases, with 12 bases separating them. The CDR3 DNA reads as TGTGCCAGCAGCTCGGGACTTCGGGATGAGCAGTTCTTC. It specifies CASSSGLRDEQFF.

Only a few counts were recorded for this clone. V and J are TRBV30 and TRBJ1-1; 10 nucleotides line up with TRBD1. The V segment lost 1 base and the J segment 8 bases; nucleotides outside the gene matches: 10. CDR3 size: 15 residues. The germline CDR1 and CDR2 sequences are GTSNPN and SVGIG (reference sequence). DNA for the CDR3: TGTGCCTGGAGTGGAAAAGACAGGGGGCTTGCGGAAGCTTTCTTT. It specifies CAWSGKDRGLAEAFF.

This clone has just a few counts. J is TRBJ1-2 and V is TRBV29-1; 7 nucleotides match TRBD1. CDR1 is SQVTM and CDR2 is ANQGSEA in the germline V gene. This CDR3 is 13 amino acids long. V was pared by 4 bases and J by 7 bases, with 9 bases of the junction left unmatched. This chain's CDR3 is CSVGSDRVGGYTF. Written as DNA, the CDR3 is TGCAGCGTTGGATCAGACAGGGTGGGTGGCTACACCTTC. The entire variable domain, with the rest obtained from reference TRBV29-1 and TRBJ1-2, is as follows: SAVISQKPSRDICQRGTSLTIQCQVDSQVTMMFWYRQQPGQSLTLIATANQGSEATYESGFVIDKFPISRPNLTFSTLTVSNMSPEDSSIYLCSVGSDRVGGYTFGSGTRLTVV.

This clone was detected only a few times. The DNA for the CDR3 is TGTGCCAGCAGCTTAAGTGTGCTGGGAACAGGCTGGGCTGAAGCTTTCTTT. It translates to CASSLSVLGTGWAEAFF. This chain connects TRBV7-2 to TRBJ1-1; D is perhaps TRBD1 (5 bases). V was cut by 2 bases and J by 6 bases, with 22 bases left in between. Germline V gives CDR1 SGHTA, CDR2 FQGNSA. The CDR3 sequence is 17 residues long.

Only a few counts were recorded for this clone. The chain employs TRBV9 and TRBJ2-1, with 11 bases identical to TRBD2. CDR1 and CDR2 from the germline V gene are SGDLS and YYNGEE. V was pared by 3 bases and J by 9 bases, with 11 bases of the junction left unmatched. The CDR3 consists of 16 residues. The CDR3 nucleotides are TGTGCCAGCAGCGGCTCGCCACTAGCGGGAGAGGTTGAGCAGTTCTTC. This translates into CASSGSPLAGEVEQFF.

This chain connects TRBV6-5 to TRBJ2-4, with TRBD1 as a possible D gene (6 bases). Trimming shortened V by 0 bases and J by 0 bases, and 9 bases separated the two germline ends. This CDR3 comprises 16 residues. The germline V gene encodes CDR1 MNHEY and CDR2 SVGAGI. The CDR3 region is CASSYSSRGAKNIQYF. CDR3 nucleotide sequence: TGTGCCAGCAGTTACTCGTCCAGGGGAGCCAAAAACATTCAGTACTTC.

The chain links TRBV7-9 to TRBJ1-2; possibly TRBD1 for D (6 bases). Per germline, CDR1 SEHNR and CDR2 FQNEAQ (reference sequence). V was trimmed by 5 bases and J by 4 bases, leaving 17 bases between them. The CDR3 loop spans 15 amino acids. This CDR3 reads CASSPGQGYGYGYTF. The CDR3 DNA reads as TGTGCCAGCAGCCCCGGGCAGGGGTATGGCTATGGCTACACCTTC.

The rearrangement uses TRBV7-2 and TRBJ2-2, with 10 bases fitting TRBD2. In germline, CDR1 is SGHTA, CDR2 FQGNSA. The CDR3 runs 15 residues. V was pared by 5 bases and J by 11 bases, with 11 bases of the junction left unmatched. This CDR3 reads CASSTSSGSVAELFF. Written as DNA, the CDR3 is TGTGCCAGCAGCACCTCTAGCGGGAGTGTGGCCGAGCTGTTTTTT. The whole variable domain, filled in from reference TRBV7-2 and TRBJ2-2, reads GAGVSQSPSNKVTEKGKDVELRCDPISGHTALYWYRQSLGQGLEFLIYFQGNSAPDKSGLPSDRFSAERTGGSVSTLTIQRTQQEDSAVYLCASSTSSGSVAELFFGEGSRLTVL.

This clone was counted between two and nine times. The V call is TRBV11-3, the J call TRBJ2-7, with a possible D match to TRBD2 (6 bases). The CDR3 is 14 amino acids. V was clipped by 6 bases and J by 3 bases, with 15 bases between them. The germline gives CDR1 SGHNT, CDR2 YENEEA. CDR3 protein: CASSQSTGVYEQYF. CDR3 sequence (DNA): TGTGCCAGCAGTCAATCCACGGGGGTCTACGAGCAGTACTTC.

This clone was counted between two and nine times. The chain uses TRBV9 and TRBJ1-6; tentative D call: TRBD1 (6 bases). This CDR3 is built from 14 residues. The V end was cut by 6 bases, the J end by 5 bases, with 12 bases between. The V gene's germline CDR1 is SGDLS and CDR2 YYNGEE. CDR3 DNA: TGTGCCAGCACCCAACAGGGACATAATTCACCCCTCCACTTT. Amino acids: CASTQQGHNSPLHF.

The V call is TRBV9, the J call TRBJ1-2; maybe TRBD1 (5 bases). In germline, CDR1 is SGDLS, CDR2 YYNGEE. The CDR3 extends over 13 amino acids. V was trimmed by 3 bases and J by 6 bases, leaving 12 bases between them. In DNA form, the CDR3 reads TGTGCCAGCAGCGCCCCCGGACACGATGGCTACACCTTC. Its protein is CASSAPGHDGYTF.